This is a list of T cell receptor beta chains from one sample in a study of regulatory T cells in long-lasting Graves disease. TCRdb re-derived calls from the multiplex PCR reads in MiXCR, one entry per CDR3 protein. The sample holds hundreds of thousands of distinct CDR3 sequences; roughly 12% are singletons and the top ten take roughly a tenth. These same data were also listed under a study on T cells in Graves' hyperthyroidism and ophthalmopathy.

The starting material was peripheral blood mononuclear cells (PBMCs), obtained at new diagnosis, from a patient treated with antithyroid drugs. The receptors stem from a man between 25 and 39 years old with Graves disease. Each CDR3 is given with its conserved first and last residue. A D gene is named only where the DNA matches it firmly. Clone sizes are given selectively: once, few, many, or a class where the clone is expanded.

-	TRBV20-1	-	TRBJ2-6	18	TGCAGTGCCCCGGCTACCAGGTCGGAGGACTCTGGGGCCAACGTCCTGACTTTC	CSAPATRSEDSGANVLTF
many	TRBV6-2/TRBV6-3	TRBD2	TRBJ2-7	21	TGTGCCAGCAGTTACGGGCAACCGGGACTAGCGGGAGGCCTGGGCAGGTACGAGCAGTACTTC	CASSYGQPGLAGGLGRYEQYF
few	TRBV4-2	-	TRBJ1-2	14	TGTGCCAGCAGCCAAGATGACGGAAACTATGGCTACACCTTC	CASSQDDGNYGYTF
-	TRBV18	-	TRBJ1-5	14	TGTGCCAGCTCCCCCCGGACACCGAATCAGCCCCAGCATTTT	CASSPRTPNQPQHF
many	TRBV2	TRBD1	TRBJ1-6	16	TGTGCCAGCAGTGAAGACACCGGGACAGATTCTTCACCCCTCCACTTT	CASSEDTGTDSSPLHF
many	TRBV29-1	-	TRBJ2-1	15	TGCAGCGTTGAAGGAGTGGGAGTGGGCTACAATGAGCAGTTCTTC	CSVEGVGVGYNEQFF
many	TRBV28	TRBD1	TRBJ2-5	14	TGTGCCAGCAGTTTCGCAGGGGGTTCAGAGACCCAGTACTTC	CASSFAGGSETQYF
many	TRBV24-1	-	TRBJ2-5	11	TGTGCCACCAGTGATTTTGAGACCCAGTACTTC	CATSDFETQYF
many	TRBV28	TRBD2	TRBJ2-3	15	TGTGCCAGCGCGCAGCGGGAGGGACCCACAGATACGCAGTATTTT	CASAQREGPTDTQYF
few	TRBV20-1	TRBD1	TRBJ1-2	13	TGCAGTGCACCGGAGACAGGGCCCTATGGCTACACCTTC	CSAPETGPYGYTF
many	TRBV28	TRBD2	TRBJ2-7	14	TGTGCCAGCAGTTTTGAGCGGGAGGTGTACGAGCAGTACTTC	CASSFEREVYEQYF
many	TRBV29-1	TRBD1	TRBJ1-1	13	TGCAGCGTTGGAATACAGGGGAGGACTGAAGCTTTCTTT	CSVGIQGRTEAFF
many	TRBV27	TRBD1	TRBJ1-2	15	TGTGCCAGCAGTTTATCGGGACAGGGGGCTGAAGGCTACACCTTC	CASSLSGQGAEGYTF
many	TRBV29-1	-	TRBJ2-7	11	TGCAGCGTTGTGCGCGGCACCGAGCAGTACTTC	CSVVRGTEQYF
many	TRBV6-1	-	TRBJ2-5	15	TGTGCCAGCGCCGTCGGGGCGGGATTCCAAGAGACCCAGTACTTC	CASAVGAGFQETQYF
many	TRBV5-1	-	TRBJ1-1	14	TGCGCCAGCAGCTTGGGAGGGATGGAGACTGAAGCTTTCTTT	CASSLGGMETEAFF
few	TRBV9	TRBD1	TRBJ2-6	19	TGTGCCAGCAGCCCTACATTGGACAGGGGAGCAAGTGGGGCCAACGTCCTGACTTTC	CASSPTLDRGASGANVLTF
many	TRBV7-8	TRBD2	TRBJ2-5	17	TGTGCCAGCAGCTTACGTGGTGGCGGGAGGATTCTGGAGACCCAGTACTTC	CASSLRGGGRILETQYF
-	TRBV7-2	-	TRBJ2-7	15	TGTGCCAGCAGCGCGGTAGGGGGGGGCTCCTACGAGCAGTACTTC	CASSAVGGGSYEQYF
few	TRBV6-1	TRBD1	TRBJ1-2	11	TGTGCCAGCGGGACAGCTCATGGCTACACCTTC	CASGTAHGYTF
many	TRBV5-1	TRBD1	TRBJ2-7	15	TGCGCCAGCAGCATGGGACAGGGGGGCTACAACGAGCAGTACTTC	CASSMGQGGYNEQYF
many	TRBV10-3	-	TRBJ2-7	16	TGTGCCATCAGTGAGTGGGGCCAGAGGAGCTCCTACGAGCAGTACTTC	CAISEWGQRSSYEQYF
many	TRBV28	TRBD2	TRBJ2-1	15	TGTGCCAGCAGTAAGCTAGCGGGAAGGTACAATGAGCAGTTCTTC	CASSKLAGRYNEQFF
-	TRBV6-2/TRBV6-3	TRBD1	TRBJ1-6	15	TGTGCCAGCAGTTACTCGCAGGGGGTAGGTTCACCCCTCCACTTT	CASSYSQGVGSPLHF
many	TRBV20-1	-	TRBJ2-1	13	TGCAGTGCTGAGGCTCTGGGGTACAATGAGCAGTTCTTC	CSAEALGYNEQFF
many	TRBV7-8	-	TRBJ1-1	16	TGTGCCAGCAGCTGGGGCGCTAAAGGGATGAACACTGAAGCTTTCTTT	CASSWGAKGMNTEAFF
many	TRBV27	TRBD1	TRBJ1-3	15	TGTGCCAGCAGTGGACTGACAGGGACTGGAAACACCATATATTTT	CASSGLTGTGNTIYF
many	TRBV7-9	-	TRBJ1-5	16	TGTGCCAGCAGCTTCATCCGGGCCCAGGGACATCAGCCCCAGCATTTT	CASSFIRAQGHQPQHF
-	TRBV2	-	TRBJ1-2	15	TGTGCCAGCAGTTCCTACCCCGCCCCTAACTATGGCTACACCTTC	CASSSYPAPNYGYTF
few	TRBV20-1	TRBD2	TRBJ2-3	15	TGCAGTGCTAGACCTATAGCGGGAGGCACAGATACGCAGTATTTT	CSARPIAGGTDTQYF
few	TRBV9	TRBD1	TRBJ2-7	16	TGTGCCAGCAGCGTACAAGGGGACAGCCATCCCTACGAGCAGTACTTC	CASSVQGDSHPYEQYF
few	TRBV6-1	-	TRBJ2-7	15	TGTGCCAGCAGTGAACTTGGGACGGCCCCCTACGAGCAGTACTTC	CASSELGTAPYEQYF
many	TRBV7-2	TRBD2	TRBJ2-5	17	TGTGCCAGCAGCTTAGGGGGCAGACTAGCGGGAGTTGGGACCCAGTACTTC	CASSLGGRLAGVGTQYF
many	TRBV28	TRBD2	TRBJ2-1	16	TGTGCCAGCAGTCCACTAGCGGTGGGAAAGCACAATGAGCAGTTCTTC	CASSPLAVGKHNEQFF
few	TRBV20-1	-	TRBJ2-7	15	TGCAGTGTTATACCTCCCGGGTCTAAAGCCTACGAGCAGTACTTC	CSVIPPGSKAYEQYF
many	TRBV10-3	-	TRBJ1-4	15	TGTGCCATCAGTGAGTCATCTAGGGAAAATGAAAAACTGTTTTTT	CAISESSRENEKLFF
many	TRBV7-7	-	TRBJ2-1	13	TGTGCCAGCAGCCAGGGCGGGGCCAATGAGCAGTTCTTC	CASSQGGANEQFF
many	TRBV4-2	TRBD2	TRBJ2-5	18	TGTGCCAGCAGCCAAGATTCCCGAGCGGGAGACAAGGGTGAGACCCAGTACTTC	CASSQDSRAGDKGETQYF
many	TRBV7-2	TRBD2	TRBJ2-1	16	TGTGCCAGCAGCCAGCTAGCGGGAGGGCACTACAATGAGCAGTTCTTC	CASSQLAGGHYNEQFF
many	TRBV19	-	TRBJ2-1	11	TGTGCCAGCCATTTGAGGCCAGAATGGTTCTTC	CASHLRPEWFF
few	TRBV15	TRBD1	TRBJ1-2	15	TGTGCCACCAACCCCTCGGACAGGGAGGGCTATGGCTACACCTTC	CATNPSDREGYGYTF
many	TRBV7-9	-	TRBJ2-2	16	TGTGCCAGCAGCCAAGAGGCGCTAACCATCACCGGGGAGCTGTTTTTT	CASSQEALTITGELFF
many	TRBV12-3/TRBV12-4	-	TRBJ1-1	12	TGTGCCAGCATAGGGGCGGGCACTGAAGCTTTCTTT	CASIGAGTEAFF